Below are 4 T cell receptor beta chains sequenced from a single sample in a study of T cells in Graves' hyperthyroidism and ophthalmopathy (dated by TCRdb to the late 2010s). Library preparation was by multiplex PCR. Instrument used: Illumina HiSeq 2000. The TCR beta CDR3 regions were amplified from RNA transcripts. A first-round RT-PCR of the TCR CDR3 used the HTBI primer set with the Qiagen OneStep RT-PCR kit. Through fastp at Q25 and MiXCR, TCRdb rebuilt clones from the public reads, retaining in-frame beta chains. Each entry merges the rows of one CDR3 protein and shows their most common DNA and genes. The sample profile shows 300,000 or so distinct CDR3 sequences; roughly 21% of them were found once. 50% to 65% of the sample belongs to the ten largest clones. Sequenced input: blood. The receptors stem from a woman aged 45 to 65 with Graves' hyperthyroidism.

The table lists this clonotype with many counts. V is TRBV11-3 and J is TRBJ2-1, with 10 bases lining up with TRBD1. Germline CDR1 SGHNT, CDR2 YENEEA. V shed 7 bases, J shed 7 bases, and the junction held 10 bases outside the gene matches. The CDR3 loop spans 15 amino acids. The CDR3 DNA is TGTGCCAGCACCTTTGGGGGGGGACAGGGGAATGAGCAGTTCTTC. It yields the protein CASTFGGGQGNEQFF.

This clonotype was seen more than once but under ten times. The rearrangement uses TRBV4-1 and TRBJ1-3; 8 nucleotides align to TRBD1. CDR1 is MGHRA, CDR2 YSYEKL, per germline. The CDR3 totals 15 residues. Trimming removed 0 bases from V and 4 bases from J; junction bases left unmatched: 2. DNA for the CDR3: TGCGCCAGCAGCCAAGAGGACAGGGCGGGAAACACCATATATTTT. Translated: CASSQEDRAGNTIYF.

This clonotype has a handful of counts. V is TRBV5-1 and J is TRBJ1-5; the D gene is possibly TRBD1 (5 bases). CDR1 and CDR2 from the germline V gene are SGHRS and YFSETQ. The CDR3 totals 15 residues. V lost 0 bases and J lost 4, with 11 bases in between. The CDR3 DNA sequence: TGCGCCAGCAGCTTGGGAGGGGATCCGAATCAGCCCCAGCATTTT. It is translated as CASSLGGDPNQPQHF.

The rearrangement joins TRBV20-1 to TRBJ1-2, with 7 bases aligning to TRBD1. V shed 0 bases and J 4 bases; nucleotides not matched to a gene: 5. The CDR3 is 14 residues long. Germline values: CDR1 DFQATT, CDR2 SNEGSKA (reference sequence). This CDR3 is CSAREGGGAYGYTF. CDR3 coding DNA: TGCAGTGCTAGAGAGGGAGGGGGCGCCTATGGCTACACCTTC.